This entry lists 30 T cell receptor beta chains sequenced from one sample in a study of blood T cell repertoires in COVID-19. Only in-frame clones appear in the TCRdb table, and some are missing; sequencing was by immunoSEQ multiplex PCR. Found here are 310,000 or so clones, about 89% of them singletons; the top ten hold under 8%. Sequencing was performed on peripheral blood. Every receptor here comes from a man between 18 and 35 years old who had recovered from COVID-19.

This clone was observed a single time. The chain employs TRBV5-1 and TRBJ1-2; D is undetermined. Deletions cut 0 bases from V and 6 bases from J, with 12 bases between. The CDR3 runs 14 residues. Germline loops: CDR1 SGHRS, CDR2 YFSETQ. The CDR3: CASSLDESRNGYTF. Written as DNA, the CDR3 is TGCGCCAGCAGCTTGGATGAGAGTCGCAATGGCTACACCTTC.

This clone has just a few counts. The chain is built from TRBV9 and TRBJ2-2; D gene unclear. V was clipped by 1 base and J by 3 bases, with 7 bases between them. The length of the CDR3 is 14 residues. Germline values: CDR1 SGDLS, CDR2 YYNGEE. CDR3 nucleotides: TGTGCCAGCAGCGTATCTCTTGACACCGGGGAGCTGTTTTTT. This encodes CASSVSLDTGELFF.

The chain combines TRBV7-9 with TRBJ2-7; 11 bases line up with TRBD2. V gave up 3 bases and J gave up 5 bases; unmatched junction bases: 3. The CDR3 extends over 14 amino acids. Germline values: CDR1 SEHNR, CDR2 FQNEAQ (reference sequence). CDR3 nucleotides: TGTGCCAGCAGCTTTCTACTAGCGGGAGACGAGCAGTACTTC. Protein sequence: CASSFLLAGDEQYF.

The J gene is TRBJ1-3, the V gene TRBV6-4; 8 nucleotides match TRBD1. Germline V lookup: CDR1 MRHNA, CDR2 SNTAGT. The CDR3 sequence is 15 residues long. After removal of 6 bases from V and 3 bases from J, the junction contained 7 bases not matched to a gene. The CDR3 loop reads CASREGQGVGNTIYF. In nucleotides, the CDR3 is TGTGCCAGCAGAGAAGGACAGGGTGTTGGAAACACCATATATTTT.

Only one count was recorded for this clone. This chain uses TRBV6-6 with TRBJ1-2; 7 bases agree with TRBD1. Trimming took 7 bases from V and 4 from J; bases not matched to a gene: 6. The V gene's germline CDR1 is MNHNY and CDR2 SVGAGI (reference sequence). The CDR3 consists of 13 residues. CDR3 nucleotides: TGTGCCAGCATCGACAGGGAAGTCTATGGCTACACCTTC. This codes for CASIDREVYGYTF.

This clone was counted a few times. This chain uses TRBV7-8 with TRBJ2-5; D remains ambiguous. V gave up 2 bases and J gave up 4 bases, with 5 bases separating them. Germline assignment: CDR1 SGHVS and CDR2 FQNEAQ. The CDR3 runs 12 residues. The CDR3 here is CASSLRGETQYF. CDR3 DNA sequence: TGTGCCAGCAGCTTACGCGGAGAGACCCAGTACTTC. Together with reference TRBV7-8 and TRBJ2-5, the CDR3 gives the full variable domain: GAGVSQSPRYKVAKRGQDVALRCDPISGHVSLFWYQQALGQGPEFLTYFQNEAQLDKSGLPSDRFFAERPEGSVSTLKIQRTQQEDSAVYLCASSLRGETQYFGPGTRLLVL.

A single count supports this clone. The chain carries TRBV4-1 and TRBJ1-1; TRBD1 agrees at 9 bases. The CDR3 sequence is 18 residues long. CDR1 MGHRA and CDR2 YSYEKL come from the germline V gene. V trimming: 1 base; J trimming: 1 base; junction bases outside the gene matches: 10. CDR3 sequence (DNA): TGCGCCAGCAGCCAAGGACTACAGGGGGCATTGAGGAACACTGAAGCTTTCTTT. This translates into CASSQGLQGALRNTEAFF.

Here the CDR3 reads CASSQEGQGQETQYF. The CDR3 DNA is TGTGCCAGCAGCCAAGAAGGGCAGGGACAAGAGACCCAGTACTTC. V is TRBV3-1 (or the pseudogene TRBV3-2) and J is TRBJ2-5, with a possible D match to TRBD1 (5 bases). Per the germline V gene, CDR1 is LGHDT and CDR2 is YNNKEL (reference sequence). The CDR3 spans 15 residues. Trimming removed 0 bases at V and 2 bases at J, with 10 bases between.

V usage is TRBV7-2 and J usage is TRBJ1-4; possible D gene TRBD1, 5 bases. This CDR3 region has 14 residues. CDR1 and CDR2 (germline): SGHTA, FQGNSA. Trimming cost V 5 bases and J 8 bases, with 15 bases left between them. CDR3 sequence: CASSVGTEPEKLFF. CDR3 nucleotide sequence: TGTGCCAGCAGCGTCGGGACTGAACCCGAAAAACTGTTTTTT.

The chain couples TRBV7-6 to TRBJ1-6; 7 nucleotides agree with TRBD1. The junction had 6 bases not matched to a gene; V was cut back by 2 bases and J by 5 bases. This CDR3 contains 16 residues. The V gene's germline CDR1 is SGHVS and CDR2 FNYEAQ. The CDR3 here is CASSLFGTVNNSPLHF. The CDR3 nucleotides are TGTGCCAGCAGCTTATTTGGGACAGTCAATAATTCACCCCTCCACTTT.

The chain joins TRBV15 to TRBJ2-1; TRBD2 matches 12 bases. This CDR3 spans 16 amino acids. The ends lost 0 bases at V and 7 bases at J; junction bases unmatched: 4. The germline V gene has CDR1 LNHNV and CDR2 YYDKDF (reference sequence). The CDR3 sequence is CATSRDRLAGVNEQFF. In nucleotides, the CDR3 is TGTGCCACCAGCAGAGATCGACTAGCGGGAGTTAATGAGCAGTTCTTC.

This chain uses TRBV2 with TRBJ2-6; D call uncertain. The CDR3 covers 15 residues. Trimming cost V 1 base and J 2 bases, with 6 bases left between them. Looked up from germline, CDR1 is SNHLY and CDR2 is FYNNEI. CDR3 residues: CASSEDNTGANVLTF. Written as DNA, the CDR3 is TGTGCCAGCAGTGAAGACAACACTGGGGCCAACGTCCTGACTTTC.

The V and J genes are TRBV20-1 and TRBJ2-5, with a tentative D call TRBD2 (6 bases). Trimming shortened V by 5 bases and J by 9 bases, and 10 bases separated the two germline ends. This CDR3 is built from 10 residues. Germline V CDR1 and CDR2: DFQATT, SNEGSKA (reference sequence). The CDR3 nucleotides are TGCAGTGCTCTAGGGGAGGCCCAGTACTTC. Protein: CSALGEAQYF.

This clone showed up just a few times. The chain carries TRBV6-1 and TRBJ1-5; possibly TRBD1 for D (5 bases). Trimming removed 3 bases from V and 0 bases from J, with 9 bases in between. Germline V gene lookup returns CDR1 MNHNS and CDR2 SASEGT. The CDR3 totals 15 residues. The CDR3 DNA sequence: TGTGCCAGCAGTGACAGGGTTGGTAGCAATCAGCCCCAGCATTTT. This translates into CASSDRVGSNQPQHF.

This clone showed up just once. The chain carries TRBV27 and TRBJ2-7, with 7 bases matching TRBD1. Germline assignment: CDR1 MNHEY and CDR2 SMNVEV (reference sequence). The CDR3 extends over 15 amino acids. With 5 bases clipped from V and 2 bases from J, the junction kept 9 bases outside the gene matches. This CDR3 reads CASSVFGTVTYEQYF. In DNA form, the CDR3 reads TGTGCCAGCAGTGTCTTCGGGACAGTAACCTACGAGCAGTACTTC.

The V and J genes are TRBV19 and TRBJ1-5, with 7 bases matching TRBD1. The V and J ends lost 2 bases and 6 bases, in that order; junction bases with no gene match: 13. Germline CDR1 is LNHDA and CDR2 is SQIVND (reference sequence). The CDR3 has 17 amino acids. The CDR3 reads CASSIRQGVVDSQPQHF. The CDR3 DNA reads TGTGCCAGTAGTATACGCCAGGGGGTAGTGGATAGTCAGCCCCAGCATTTT.

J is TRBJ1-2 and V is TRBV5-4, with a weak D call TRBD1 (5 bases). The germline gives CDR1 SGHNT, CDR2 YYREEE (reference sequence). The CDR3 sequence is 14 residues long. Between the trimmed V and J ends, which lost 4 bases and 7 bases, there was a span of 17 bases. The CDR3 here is CASSPISPGSGYTF. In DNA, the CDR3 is TGTGCCAGCAGCCCAATAAGCCCAGGGTCTGGCTACACCTTC.

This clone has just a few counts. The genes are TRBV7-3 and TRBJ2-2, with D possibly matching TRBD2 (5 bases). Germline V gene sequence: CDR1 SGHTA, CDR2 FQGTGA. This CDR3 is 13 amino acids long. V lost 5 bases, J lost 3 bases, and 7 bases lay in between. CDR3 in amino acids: CASSLGDTGELFF. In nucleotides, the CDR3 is TGTGCCAGCAGCCTCGGGGACACCGGGGAGCTGTTTTTT.

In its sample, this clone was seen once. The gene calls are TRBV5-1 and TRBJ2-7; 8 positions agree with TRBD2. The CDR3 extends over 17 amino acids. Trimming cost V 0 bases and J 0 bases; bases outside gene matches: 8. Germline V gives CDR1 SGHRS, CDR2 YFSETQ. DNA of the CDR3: TGCGCCAGCAGCTTGGAAGTTAGCGGGACTAGCTCCTACGAGCAGTACTTC. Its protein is CASSLEVSGTSSYEQYF.

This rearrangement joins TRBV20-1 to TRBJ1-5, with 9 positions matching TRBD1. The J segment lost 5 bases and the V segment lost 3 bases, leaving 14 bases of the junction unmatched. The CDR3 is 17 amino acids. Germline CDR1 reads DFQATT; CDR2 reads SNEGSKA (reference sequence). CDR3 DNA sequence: TGCAGTGCTAGTCTCTTTTGGACAGGGGACTTGGATCAGCCCCAGCATTTT. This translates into CSASLFWTGDLDQPQHF.

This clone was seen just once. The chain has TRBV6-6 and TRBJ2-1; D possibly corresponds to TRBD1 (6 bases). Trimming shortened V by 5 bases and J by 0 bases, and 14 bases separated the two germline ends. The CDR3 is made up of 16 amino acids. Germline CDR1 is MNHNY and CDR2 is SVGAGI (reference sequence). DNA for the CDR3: TGTGCCAGCAGTCCCGTGCAGGGGAGCTCCTACAATGAGCAGTTCTTC. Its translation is CASSPVQGSSYNEQFF.

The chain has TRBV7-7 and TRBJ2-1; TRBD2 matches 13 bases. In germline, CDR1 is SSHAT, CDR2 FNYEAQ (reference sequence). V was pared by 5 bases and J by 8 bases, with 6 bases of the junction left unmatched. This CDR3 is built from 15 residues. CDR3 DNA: TGTGCCAGCAGCCTGGGACTAGCGGGAAGCGATGAGCAGTTCTTC. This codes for CASSLGLAGSDEQFF.

This CDR3 is CACTPLAGDTGELFF. DNA of the CDR3: TGTGCCTGCACACCGCTAGCGGGGGACACCGGGGAGCTGTTTTTT. The chain carries TRBV30 and TRBJ2-2; TRBD2 aligns across 10 bases. This CDR3 has 15 residues. V lost 6 bases, J lost 3 bases, and 7 bases stayed unmatched. From germline, CDR1 is GTSNPN and CDR2 SVGIG (reference sequence).

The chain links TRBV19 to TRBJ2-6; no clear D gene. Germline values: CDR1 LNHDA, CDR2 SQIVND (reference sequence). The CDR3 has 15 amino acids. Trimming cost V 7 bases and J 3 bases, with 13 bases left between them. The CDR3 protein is CASNSNRFGANVLTF. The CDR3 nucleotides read TGTGCCAGTAATTCTAATCGTTTTGGGGCCAACGTCCTGACTTTC.

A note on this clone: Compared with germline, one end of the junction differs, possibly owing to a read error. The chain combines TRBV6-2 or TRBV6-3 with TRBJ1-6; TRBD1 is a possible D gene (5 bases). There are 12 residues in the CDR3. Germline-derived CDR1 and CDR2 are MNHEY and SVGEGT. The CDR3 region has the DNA TGTGCCAGCAGCCAAACAGGAGCCGGGTACTACTTT. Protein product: CASSQTGAGYYF.

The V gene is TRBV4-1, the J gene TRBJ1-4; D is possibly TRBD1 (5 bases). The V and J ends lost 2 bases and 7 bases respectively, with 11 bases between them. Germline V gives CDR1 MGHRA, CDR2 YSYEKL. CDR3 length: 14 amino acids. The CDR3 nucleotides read TGCGCCAGCAGCCAACGGGGGTTTGGTGAAAAACTGTTTTTT. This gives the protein CASSQRGFGEKLFF.

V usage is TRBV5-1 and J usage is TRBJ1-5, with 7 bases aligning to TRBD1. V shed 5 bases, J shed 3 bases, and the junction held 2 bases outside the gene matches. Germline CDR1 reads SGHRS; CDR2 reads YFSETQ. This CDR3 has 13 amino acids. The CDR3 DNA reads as TGCGCCAGCAGAACAGGGGACAATCAGCCCCAGCATTTT. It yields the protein CASRTGDNQPQHF. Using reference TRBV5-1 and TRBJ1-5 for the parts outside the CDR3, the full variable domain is KAGVTQTPRYLIKTRGQQVTLSCSPISGHRSVSWYQQTPGQGLQFLFEYFSETQRNKGNFPGRFSGRQFSNSRSEMNVSTLELGDSALYLCASRTGDNQPQHFGDGTRLSIL.

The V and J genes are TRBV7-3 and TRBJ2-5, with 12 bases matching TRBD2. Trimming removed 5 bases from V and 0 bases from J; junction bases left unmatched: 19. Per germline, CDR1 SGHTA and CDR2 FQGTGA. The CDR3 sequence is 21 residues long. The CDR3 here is CASSLKPPLGLAGMYQETQYF. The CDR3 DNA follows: TGTGCCAGCAGCCTCAAGCCCCCATTGGGACTAGCGGGCATGTACCAAGAGACCCAGTACTTC.

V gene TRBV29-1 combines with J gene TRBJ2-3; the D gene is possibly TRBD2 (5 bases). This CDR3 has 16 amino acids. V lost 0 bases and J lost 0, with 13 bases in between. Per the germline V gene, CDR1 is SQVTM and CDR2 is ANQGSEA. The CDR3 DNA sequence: TGCAGCGTTGAAGATAGATGGCGGGTGAGCACAGATACGCAGTATTTT. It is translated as CSVEDRWRVSTDTQYF.

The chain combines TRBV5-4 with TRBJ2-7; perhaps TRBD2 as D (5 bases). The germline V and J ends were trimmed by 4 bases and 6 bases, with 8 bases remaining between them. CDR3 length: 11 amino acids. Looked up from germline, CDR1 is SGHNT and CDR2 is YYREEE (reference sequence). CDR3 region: CASSQEGEQYF. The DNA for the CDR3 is TGTGCCAGCAGCCAAGAGGGCGAGCAGTACTTC.